The subject of this entry is one T cell receptor (beta chain). The target antigen is unknown. The entry originates in a study of CD8+CD57+ T cells in acquired aplastic anemia. The V and J ends lost 4 bases and 7 bases respectively, with 23 bases between them. Germline V CDR1 and CDR2: SGHTA, FQGTGA. The CDR3 length is 17 residues. Whole-study results and caveats: Sharing between patients and controls was observed for twenty-nine CD8+ CDR3 sequences.

Profiling of TCR beta VDJ combinations and CDR3 sequences used genomic DNA as template. TCRdb called the reads again in MiXCR, with one record for every CDR3 protein. Of some 410,000 distinct CDR3 sequences listed, around 72% are singletons. The receptor comes from a human donor in good health, serving as a control. The sequencing input was sorted CD4+, CD8+, or CD8+CD57+ T cells (not recorded which) from PBMCs. The rearrangement uses TRBV7-3 and TRBJ2-1, with a tentative D call TRBD2 (5 bases). DNA of the CDR3: TGTGCCAGCAGCTCCCCCCAAGCAGCGGCGCGAAAAAATGAGCAGTTCTTC. Its translation is CASSSPQAAARKNEQFF. Together with reference TRBV7-3 and TRBJ2-1, the CDR3 gives the full variable domain: GAGVSQTPSNKVTEKGKYVELRCDPISGHTALYWYRQSLGQGPEFLIYFQGTGAADDSGLPNDRFFAVRPEGSVSTLKIQRTERGDSAVYLCASSSPQAAARKNEQFFGPGTRLTVL.